One and the same sample provided the 27 T cell receptor beta chains below, sequenced in a study of T-cell memory formation after mild COVID-19. MiXCR, run by TCRdb on the 5' RACE reads, gives a single entry per CDR3 protein. The table has fewer than 250,000 distinct CDR3 sequences, over 9.5% seen once. The material sequenced was PBMCs or a T cell subset sorted from them (not recorded which). The receptor set was obtained from a man younger than 35 who had mild COVID-19 (a few samples of this study predate the infection). Cell type and time point are not known.

The chain couples TRBV20-1 to TRBJ1-2, with 9 bases matching TRBD1. Trimming removed 0 bases from V and 4 bases from J; junction bases left unmatched: 9. CDR1 DFQATT and CDR2 SNEGSKA come from the germline V gene (reference sequence). The CDR3 length is 16 residues. The CDR3 coding sequence is TGCAGTGCTAGAGATTCTGGGACAGGGAGATTCTATGGCTACACCTTC. This sequence encodes CSARDSGTGRFYGYTF.

This chain links TRBV12-3 or TRBV12-4 with TRBJ1-1, with TRBD1 identical over 7 bases. The trim removed 3 bases at V and 11 bases at J, leaving 9 bases unmatched. This CDR3 has 13 amino acids. CDR3: CASSFGQGVEAFF. In nucleotides, the CDR3 is TGTGCCAGCAGTTTTGGGCAGGGGGTTGAGGCTTTCTTT.

Remarks on this clonotype: Compared with germline, one end of the junction differs, possibly owing to a read error. The rearrangement uses TRBV7-9 and TRBJ2-3; D not certain. The CDR3 contains 14 residues. CDR1 and CDR2 (germline): SEHNR, FQNEAQ (reference sequence). The CDR3 protein is CSSSPPSVTDTQYF. The CDR3, as DNA: TGTTCCAGCAGCCCCCCCAGTGTCACAGATACGCAGTATTTT.

This clonotype was counted ten times or more. The V gene is TRBV12-3 or TRBV12-4, the J gene TRBJ2-5; 11 nucleotides line up with TRBD1. The J segment lost 4 bases and the V segment lost 5 bases, leaving 0 bases of the junction unmatched. CDR3 size: 13 residues. CDR3 residues: CASSGQGAETQYF. As DNA, the CDR3 is TGTGCCAGCAGTGGACAGGGGGCAGAGACCCAGTACTTC.

This clonotype was seen only a few times. This chain connects TRBV7-2 to TRBJ2-1, with D perhaps TRBD2 (5 bases). Trimming stripped 3 bases from V and 6 bases from J, with 18 bases between. Germline CDR1 reads SGHTA; CDR2 reads FQGNSA. This CDR3 contains 16 residues. In DNA form, the CDR3 reads TGTGCCAGCAGCTTGGTTTCGCGGGCCGGTTCCAATGAGCAGTTCTTC. It specifies CASSLVSRAGSNEQFF.

The table lists this clonotype with a few counts. The rearrangement links TRBV19 to TRBJ2-3; D is possibly TRBD1 (6 bases). V lost 5 bases, J lost 4 bases, and 19 bases lay in between. The germline V gene has CDR1 LNHDA and CDR2 SQIVND (reference sequence). The CDR3 length is 16 residues. The CDR3 here is CASSPRARGSADTQYF. The DNA for the CDR3 is TGTGCCAGTAGTCCCCGCGCCAGGGGCAGTGCAGATACGCAGTATTTT.

This clonotype was counted only a few times. The rearrangement links TRBV12-3 or TRBV12-4 to TRBJ1-2; possible D gene TRBD1, 5 bases. CDR3 length equals 13 residues. V dropped 3 bases and J dropped 4 bases, with 9 bases sitting between them. CDR3 sequence: CASSLGRFYGYTF. The CDR3 bases are TGTGCCAGCAGTTTGGGACGCTTCTATGGCTACACCTTC.

V gene TRBV5-1 combines with J gene TRBJ1-2; TRBD1 agrees at 10 bases. From germline, CDR1 is SGHRS and CDR2 YFSETQ. The CDR3 has 14 residues. With V trimmed by 4 bases and J by 8 bases, 8 bases remained unmatched. CDR3 protein: CASSPGDRGHGYTF. CDR3 coding DNA: TGCGCCAGCAGCCCCGGAGACAGGGGGCACGGCTACACCTTC.

This clonotype is judged medium-sized. The CDR3, as DNA: TGTGCCATCAGTGAGTCGCGGACGCAAGAGACCCAGTACTTC. Translation gives CAISESRTQETQYF. The chain carries TRBV10-3 and TRBJ2-5; D gene ambiguous. Trimming cost V 0 bases and J 2 bases, with 7 bases left between them. Looked up from germline, CDR1 is ENHRY and CDR2 is SYGVKD. This CDR3 is 14 amino acids long.

This clonotype showed up just a few times. J is TRBJ2-7 and V is TRBV3-1, with 7 bases lining up with TRBD1. V shed 0 bases and J 2 bases; nucleotides not matched to a gene: 13. This CDR3 comprises 18 residues. Germline CDR1 and CDR2: LGHDT and YNNKEL (reference sequence). The DNA for the CDR3 is TGTGCCAGCAGCCAAGATCTCGGCAGGGGGAAATCTACCTACGAGCAGTACTTC. Translated: CASSQDLGRGKSTYEQYF.

In its sample, this clonotype was seen a few times. The chain is built from TRBV6-5 and TRBJ2-1; 12 bases line up with TRBD2. The CDR3 has 15 amino acids. V lost 7 bases and J lost 4; bases outside the gene matches: 5. From germline, CDR1 is MNHEY and CDR2 SVGAGI. The CDR3 DNA reads as TGTGCCAGCAAGCTAGCGGGGGGGAGTTACAATGAGCAGTTCTTC. It codes for CASKLAGGSYNEQFF.

This clonotype came up a few times. V is TRBV20-1 and J is TRBJ2-7, with TRBD1 matching 10 bases. Germline loops: CDR1 DFQATT, CDR2 SNEGSKA (reference sequence). Trimming took 0 bases from V and 2 from J; bases not matched to a gene: 4. The CDR3 runs 15 residues. CDR3 region: CSARDQGQGTYEQYF. The CDR3 bases are TGCAGTGCTAGAGATCAGGGACAGGGGACCTACGAGCAGTACTTC.

This clonotype was seen a handful of times. The chain carries TRBV7-9 and TRBJ2-3; 11 nucleotides line up with TRBD2. The germline V gene encodes CDR1 SEHNR and CDR2 FQNEAQ (reference sequence). The CDR3 is 13 amino acids. V was clipped by 3 bases and J by 13 bases; unmatched bases: 6. CDR3 sequence: CASSFPTSGGKYF. The CDR3, as DNA: TGTGCCAGCAGCTTCCCCACTAGCGGGGGAAAGTATTTT.

The chain employs TRBV10-3 and TRBJ1-1, with D possibly TRBD1 on 5 matching bases. This CDR3 region has 13 residues. The germline V gene encodes CDR1 ENHRY and CDR2 SYGVKD. V was pared by 6 bases and J by 7 bases, with 15 bases between. The DNA of the CDR3 is TGTGCCATCAGCAGCCGGGACCTTTATGAAGCTTTCTTT. Translated, it gives CAISSRDLYEAFF.

In its sample, this clonotype was seen a few times. This chain connects TRBV7-2 to TRBJ1-5; no firm D call. CDR1 SGHTA and CDR2 FQGNSA come from the germline V gene. The CDR3 length is 14 residues. V was shortened by 1 base and J by 8 bases, with 12 bases between the two germline ends. The CDR3 reads CASSLGGYQEPQHF. As DNA, the CDR3 is TGTGCCAGCAGCTTAGGAGGGTACCAAGAGCCCCAGCATTTT. The full variable domain, completed using reference TRBV7-2 and TRBJ1-5, is GAGVSQSPSNKVTEKGKDVELRCDPISGHTALYWYRQSLGQGLEFLIYFQGNSAPDKSGLPSDRFSAERTGGSVSTLTIQRTQQEDSAVYLCASSLGGYQEPQHFGDGTRLSIL.

The chain carries TRBV7-9 and TRBJ1-1; perhaps TRBD1 as D (6 bases). Germline V gene lookup returns CDR1 SEHNR and CDR2 FQNEAQ (reference sequence). The CDR3 runs 16 residues. V lost 4 bases and J 4 bases, leaving 19 bases between the germline ends. The CDR3 DNA reads as TGTGCCAGCAGCTCCCTCGTTTGGGGGCCTGGCACTGAAGCTTTCTTT. Translation: CASSSLVWGPGTEAFF. The full variable domain, completed using reference TRBV7-9 and TRBJ1-1, is DTGVSQNPRHKITKRGQNVTFRCDPISEHNRLYWYRQTLGQGPEFLTYFQNEAQLEKSRLLSDRFSAERPKGSFSTLEIQRTEQGDSAMYLCASSSLVWGPGTEAFFGQGTRLTVV.

The chain employs TRBV10-3 and TRBJ2-2; the match to TRBD2 covers 8 bases. Germline lookup yields CDR1 ENHRY and CDR2 SYGVKD. This CDR3 contains 16 residues. With 4 bases clipped from V and 5 bases from J, the junction kept 9 bases outside the gene matches. CDR3 sequence: CAISVTSGGRTGELFF. CDR3 in DNA: TGTGCCATCAGTGTCACTTCGGGGGGGCGTACCGGGGAGCTGTTTTTT.

The chain uses TRBV27 and TRBJ2-7; possibly TRBD1 for D (7 bases). V lost 5 bases, J lost 7 bases, and 24 bases lay in between. This CDR3 spans 16 amino acids. The germline V gene has CDR1 MNHEY and CDR2 SMNVEV (reference sequence). CDR3 DNA sequence: TGTGCCAGCAGTCCAACACAGGGGCAGGGCGGGAAAGAGCAGTACGTC. This translates into CASSPTQGQGGKEQYV.

For the CDR3, the DNA is TGTGCCAGCAGCTTAGCGTCAGGGGCTTACTCTGGGGCCAACGTCCTGACTTTC. It codes for CASSLASGAYSGANVLTF. The V and J genes are TRBV7-6 and TRBJ2-6, with D maybe TRBD1 (6 bases). V gave up 0 bases and J gave up 0 bases, with 12 bases separating them. Germline V gene lookup returns CDR1 SGHVS and CDR2 FNYEAQ. The CDR3 extends over 18 amino acids.

The CDR3 DNA is TGCAGCCCGACTATGGGGGGAACCTCTGGAAACACCATATATTTT. It specifies CSPTMGGTSGNTIYF. This chain uses TRBV29-1 with TRBJ1-3; D may be TRBD1 (5 bases). The V gene lost 8 bases and the J gene lost 0 bases, with 17 bases spanning the gap. The germline gives CDR1 SQVTM, CDR2 ANQGSEA. The CDR3 totals 15 residues. Supplemented by reference TRBV29-1 and TRBJ1-3, the full variable domain reads SAVISQKPSRDICQRGTSLTIQCQVDSQVTMMFWYRQQPGQSLTLIATANQGSEATYESGFVIDKFPISRPNLTFSTLTVSNMSPEDSSIYLCSPTMGGTSGNTIYFGEGSWLTVV.

This clonotype came up a few times. The chain carries TRBV14 and TRBJ2-3, with D perhaps matching TRBD2 (6 bases). Germline values: CDR1 SGHDN, CDR2 FVKESK. Trimming took off 1 base at V and 6 bases at J, with 14 bases between the two ends. The CDR3 has 15 residues. The CDR3 DNA follows: TGTGCCAGCAGCCAAGCGGGGGAGTGGGGTGATACGCAGTATTTT. Amino acid sequence: CASSQAGEWGDTQYF. The complete variable domain, with remaining parts taken from reference TRBV14 and TRBJ2-3, reads EAGVTQFPSHSVIEKGQTVTLRCDPISGHDNLYWYRRVMGKEIKFLLHFVKESKQDESGMPNNRFLAERTGGTYSTLKVQPAELEDSGVYFCASSQAGEWGDTQYFGPGTRLTVL.

This clonotype was counted many times. The rearrangement joins TRBV18 to TRBJ1-1, with 9 bases matching TRBD1. Trimming took 4 bases from V and 1 from J; bases not matched to a gene: 10. Looked up from germline, CDR1 is KGHSH and CDR2 is LQKENI. CDR3 length: 17 amino acids. The CDR3 DNA reads as TGTGCCAGCTCACAGGCCGGGACAGGGTTTCGGAACACTGAAGCTTTCTTT. Translated: CASSQAGTGFRNTEAFF.

This clonotype was seen a handful of times. This chain connects TRBV12-3 or TRBV12-4 to TRBJ2-5; 8 bases match TRBD1. V lost 5 bases and J lost 5; bases outside the gene matches: 10. This CDR3 is 15 amino acids long. The CDR3 loop is CASSIRTGSRETQYF. The CDR3 DNA reads TGTGCCAGCAGTATACGGACAGGGTCTCGGGAGACCCAGTACTTC.

The chain has TRBV28 and TRBJ2-3, with D maybe TRBD2 (6 bases). This CDR3 has 14 amino acids. Germline CDR1 reads MDHEN; CDR2 reads SYDVKM. Trimming cost V 5 bases and J 6 bases, with 15 bases left between them. The CDR3 reads CASSIWASDDTQYF. The CDR3 region has the DNA TGTGCCAGCAGTATCTGGGCTAGCGACGATACGCAGTATTTT.

This clonotype turned up a few times. CDR3 residues: CASSIGTGGQPQHF. The CDR3 DNA sequence: TGCGCCAGCAGCATCGGGACAGGCGGGCAGCCCCAGCATTTT. The V and J genes are TRBV5-1 and TRBJ1-5, with 8 bases identical to TRBD1. The CDR3 runs 14 residues. From germline, CDR1 is SGHRS and CDR2 YFSETQ. The trim removed 4 bases at V and 7 bases at J, leaving 7 bases unmatched.

This clonotype was recorded many times. The rearrangement links TRBV6-5 to TRBJ2-2; D gene unclear. Germline loops: CDR1 MNHEY, CDR2 SVGAGI. The CDR3 loop spans 14 amino acids. Trimming removed 5 bases at V and 4 bases at J, with 11 bases between. The CDR3 DNA reads TGTGCCAGCAGTAACCGGGTCCGCACCGGGGAGCTGTTTTTT. Amino acid sequence: CASSNRVRTGELFF.

There are many counts of this clonotype. The V call is TRBV4-2, the J call TRBJ2-1; 12 positions match TRBD2. Germline V gene lookup returns CDR1 LGHNA and CDR2 YNFKEQ. Unmatched junction bases numbered 8, after V lost 1 base and J lost 10 bases. The CDR3 runs to 16 residues. The chain's CDR3 is CASSQAGTSGWLEQFF. The CDR3 nucleotides are TGTGCCAGCAGCCAAGCCGGGACTAGCGGGTGGTTGGAGCAGTTCTTC.